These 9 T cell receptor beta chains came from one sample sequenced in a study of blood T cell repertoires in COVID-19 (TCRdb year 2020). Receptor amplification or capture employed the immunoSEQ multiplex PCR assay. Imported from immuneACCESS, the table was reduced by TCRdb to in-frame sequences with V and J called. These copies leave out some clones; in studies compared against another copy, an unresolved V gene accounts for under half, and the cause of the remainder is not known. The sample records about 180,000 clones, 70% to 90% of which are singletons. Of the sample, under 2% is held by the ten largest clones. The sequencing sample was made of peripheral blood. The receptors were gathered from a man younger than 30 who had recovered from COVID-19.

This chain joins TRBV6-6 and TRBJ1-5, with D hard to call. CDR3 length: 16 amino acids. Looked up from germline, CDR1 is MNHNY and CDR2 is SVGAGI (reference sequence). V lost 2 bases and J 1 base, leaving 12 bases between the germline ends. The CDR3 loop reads CASSYSGPGSNQPQHF. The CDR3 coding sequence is TGTGCCAGCAGTTACAGTGGGCCTGGAAGCAATCAGCCCCAGCATTTT.

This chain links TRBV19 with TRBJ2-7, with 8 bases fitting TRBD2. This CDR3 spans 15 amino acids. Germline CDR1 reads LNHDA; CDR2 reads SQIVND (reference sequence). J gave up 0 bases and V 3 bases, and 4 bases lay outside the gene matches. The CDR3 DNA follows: TGTGCCAGTAGTATGGGAAGCGGGAGCTCCTACGAGCAGTACTTC. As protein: CASSMGSGSSYEQYF. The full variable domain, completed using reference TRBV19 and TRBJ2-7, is DGGITQSPKYLFRKEGQNVTLSCEQNLNHDAMYWYRQDPGQGLRLIYYSQIVNDFQKGDIAEGYSVSREKKESFPLTVTSAQKNPTAFYLCASSMGSGSSYEQYFGPGTRLTVT.

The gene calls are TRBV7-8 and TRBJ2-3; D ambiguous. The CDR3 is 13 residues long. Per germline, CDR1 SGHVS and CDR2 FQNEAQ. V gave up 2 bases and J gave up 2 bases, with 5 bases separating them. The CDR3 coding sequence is TGTGCCAGCAGCTTACCGTACACAGATACGCAGTATTTT. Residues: CASSLPYTDTQYF.

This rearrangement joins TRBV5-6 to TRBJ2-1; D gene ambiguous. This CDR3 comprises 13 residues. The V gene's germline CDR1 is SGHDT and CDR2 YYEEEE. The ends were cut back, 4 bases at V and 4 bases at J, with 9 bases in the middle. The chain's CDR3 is CASSLESYNEQFF. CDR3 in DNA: TGTGCCAGCAGCCTGGAGAGTTACAATGAGCAGTTCTTC.

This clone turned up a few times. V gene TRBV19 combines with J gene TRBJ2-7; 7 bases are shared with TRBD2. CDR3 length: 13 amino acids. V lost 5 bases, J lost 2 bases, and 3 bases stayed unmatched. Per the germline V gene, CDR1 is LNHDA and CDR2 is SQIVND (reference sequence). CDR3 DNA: TGTGCCAGTAGTGTGGGACTAACCTACGAGCAGTACTTC. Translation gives CASSVGLTYEQYF.

The CDR3 sequence: CASRGRQVTEKLFF. Written as DNA, the CDR3 is TGTGCCAGCAGGGGAAGACAGGTTACCGAAAAACTGTTTTTT. The rearrangement joins TRBV28 to TRBJ1-4, with D perhaps TRBD1 (6 bases). CDR1 and CDR2 (germline): MDHEN, SYDVKM. The CDR3 is 14 amino acids. The ends were cut back, 6 bases at V and 8 bases at J, with 16 bases in the middle.

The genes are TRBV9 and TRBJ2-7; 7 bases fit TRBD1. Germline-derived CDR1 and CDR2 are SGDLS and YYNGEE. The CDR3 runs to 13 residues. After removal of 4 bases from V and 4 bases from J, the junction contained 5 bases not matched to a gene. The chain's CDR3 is CASSRGLSYEQYF. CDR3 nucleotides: TGTGCCAGCAGCAGGGGGCTAAGTTACGAGCAGTACTTC.

The CDR3 loop is CASSHASGGNNEQFF. DNA of the CDR3: TGTGCCAGTAGTCATGCTAGCGGGGGGAACAATGAGCAGTTCTTC. This chain uses TRBV19 with TRBJ2-1; 11 bases fit TRBD2. This CDR3 is 15 amino acids long. Germline V CDR1 and CDR2: LNHDA, SQIVND (reference sequence). The V gene end was trimmed by 5 bases and the J gene end by 5 bases; junction bases not matched to a gene: 5.

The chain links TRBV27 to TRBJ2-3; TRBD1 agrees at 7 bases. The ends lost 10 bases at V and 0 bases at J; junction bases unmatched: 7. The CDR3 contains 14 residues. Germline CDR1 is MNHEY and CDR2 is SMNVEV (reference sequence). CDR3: CATRDSYSTDTQYF. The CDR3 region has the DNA TGTGCCACCCGGGACAGCTATAGCACAGATACGCAGTATTTT.